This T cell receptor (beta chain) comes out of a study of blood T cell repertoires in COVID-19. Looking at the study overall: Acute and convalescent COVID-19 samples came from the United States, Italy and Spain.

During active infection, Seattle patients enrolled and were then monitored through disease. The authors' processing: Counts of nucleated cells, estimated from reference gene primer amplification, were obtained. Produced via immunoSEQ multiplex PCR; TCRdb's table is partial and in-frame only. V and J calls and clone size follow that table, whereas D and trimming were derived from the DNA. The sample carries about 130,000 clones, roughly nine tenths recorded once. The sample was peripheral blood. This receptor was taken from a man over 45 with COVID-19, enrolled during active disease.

CDR3 bases: TGTGCCAGCAGCTTTCAGAACACCGGGGAGCTGTTTTTT. This gives the protein CASSFQNTGELFF. This chain links TRBV13 with TRBJ2-2; D unresolved. V lost 3 bases, J lost 1 base, and 3 bases lay in between. The CDR3 is 13 amino acids. Germline V gene lookup returns CDR1 PRHDT and CDR2 FYEKMQ (reference sequence).